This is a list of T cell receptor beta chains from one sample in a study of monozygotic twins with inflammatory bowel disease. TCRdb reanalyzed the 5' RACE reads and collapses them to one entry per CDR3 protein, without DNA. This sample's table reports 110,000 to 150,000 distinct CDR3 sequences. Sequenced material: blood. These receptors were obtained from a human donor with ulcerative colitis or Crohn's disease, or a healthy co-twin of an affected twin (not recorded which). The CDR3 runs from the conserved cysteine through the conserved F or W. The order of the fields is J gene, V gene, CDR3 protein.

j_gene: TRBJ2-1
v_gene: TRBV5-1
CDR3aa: CASSVDRLGPYNEQFF

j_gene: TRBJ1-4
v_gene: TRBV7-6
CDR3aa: CASSLYGRSATNEKLFF

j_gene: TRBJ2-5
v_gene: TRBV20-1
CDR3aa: CSEWLAETQYF

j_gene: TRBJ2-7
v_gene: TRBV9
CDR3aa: CASSISPFGGYEQYF

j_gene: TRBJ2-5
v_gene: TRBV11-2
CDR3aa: CASSLAGGRETQYF

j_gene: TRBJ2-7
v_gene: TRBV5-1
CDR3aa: CASSFELAGTDEQYF

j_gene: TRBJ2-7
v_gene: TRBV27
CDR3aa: CASSKQGTETYEQYF

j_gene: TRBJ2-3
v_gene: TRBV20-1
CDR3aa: CSASDRLAGGPTDTQYF

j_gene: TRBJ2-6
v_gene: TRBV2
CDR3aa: CASSDGTYGANVLTF

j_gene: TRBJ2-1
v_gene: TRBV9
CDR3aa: CASSPAGNEQFF

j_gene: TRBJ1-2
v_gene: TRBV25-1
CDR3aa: CASSEGLDGGYTF

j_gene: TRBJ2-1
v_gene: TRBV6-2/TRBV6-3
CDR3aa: CASSSGTRDAEEQFF

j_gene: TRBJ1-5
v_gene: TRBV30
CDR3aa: CAWSILLISNQPQHF